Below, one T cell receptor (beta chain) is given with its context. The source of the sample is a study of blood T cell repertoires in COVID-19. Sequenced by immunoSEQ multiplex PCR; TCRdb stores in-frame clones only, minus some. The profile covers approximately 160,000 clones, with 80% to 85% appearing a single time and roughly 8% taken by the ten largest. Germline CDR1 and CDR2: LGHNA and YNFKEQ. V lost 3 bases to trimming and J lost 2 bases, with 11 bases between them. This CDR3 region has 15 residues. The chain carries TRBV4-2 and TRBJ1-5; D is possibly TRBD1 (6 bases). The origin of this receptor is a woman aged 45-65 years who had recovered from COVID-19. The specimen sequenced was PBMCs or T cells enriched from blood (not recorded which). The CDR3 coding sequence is TGTGCCAGCAGCCAGGCGCCAGGGGGCAATCAGCCCCAGCATTTT. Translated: CASSQAPGGNQPQHF.